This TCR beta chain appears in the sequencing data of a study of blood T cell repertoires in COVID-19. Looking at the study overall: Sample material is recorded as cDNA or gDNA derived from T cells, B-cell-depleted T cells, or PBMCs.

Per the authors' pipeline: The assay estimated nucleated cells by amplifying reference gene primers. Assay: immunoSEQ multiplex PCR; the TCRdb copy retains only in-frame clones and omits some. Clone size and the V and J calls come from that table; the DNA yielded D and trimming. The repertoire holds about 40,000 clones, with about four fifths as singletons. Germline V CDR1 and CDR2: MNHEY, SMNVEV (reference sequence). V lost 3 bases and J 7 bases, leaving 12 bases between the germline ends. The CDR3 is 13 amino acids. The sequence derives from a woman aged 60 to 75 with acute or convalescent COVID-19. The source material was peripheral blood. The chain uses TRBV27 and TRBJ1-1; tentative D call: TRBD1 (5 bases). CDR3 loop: CASSFSGGNEAFF. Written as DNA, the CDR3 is TGTGCCAGCAGTTTCTCGGGGGGTAATGAAGCTTTCTTT.